This is a list of T cell receptor beta chains from one sample in a study of blood T cell repertoires in COVID-19. Sequenced by immunoSEQ multiplex PCR; TCRdb stores in-frame clones only, minus some. The sample has 260,000 or so clones, about nine tenths seen once. The sequencing sample was made of PBMCs or T cells enriched from blood (not recorded which). These receptors all stem from a man between 18 and 29 years old who had recovered from COVID-19. The conserved cysteine and the conserved F or W are not part of the CDR3 here. Fields, in order: J gene, V gene, CDR3 protein.

>TRBJ2-7|TRBV12-5
ASGLTDIYEQY
>TRBJ1-6|TRBV27
ASSPPARSPPLH
>TRBJ1-6|TRBV27
ASSGTGASYNSPLH
>TRBJ2-2|TRBV7-9
ASSSSNRASGGTGELF
>TRBJ1-2|TRBV7-9
ASSHTNVDYGYT
>TRBJ2-1|TRBV2
ASSEASRGEQF
>TRBJ1-2|TRBV5-1
ASSLANVGDGYT
>TRBJ1-2|TRBV7-9
ASSFTGTVGGYT
>TRBJ2-7|TRBV11-2
ASSLMASSHEQY
>TRBJ1-1|TRBV19
ASSIGTGGYTEAF
>TRBJ2-1|TRBV7-9
ASSLGRDSDEQF
>TRBJ2-7|TRBV28
ASRWTSGRAGHSYEQY
>TRBJ2-3|TRBV7-3
ASSLLDTDTQY
>TRBJ2-1|TRBV5-1
ASSLGGHNEQF
>TRBJ1-4|TRBV5-1
ASSLMGRPSEKLF
>TRBJ2-5|TRBV5-1
ASSFGGGPYQETQY
>TRBJ1-1|TRBV5-6
ASSFWDRQLNTEAF
>TRBJ2-3|TRBV24-1
ATSDFTGGTDTQY
>TRBJ2-5|TRBV11-3
ASSVPRTSGQETQY
>TRBJ1-1|TRBV30
AWETQAFGTEAF
>TRBJ2-7|TRBV24-1
ATSDPGQGVYEQY
>TRBJ1-1|TRBV28
ASSTYWGAEAF
>TRBJ1-2|TRBV10-3
AISGYPGTNYGYT
>TRBJ2-7|TRBV7-2
ASSLGRGPNHEQY
>TRBJ1-1|TRBV28
ASSNPRRAF
>TRBJ2-7|TRBV7-9
ASSLGTGSYEQY
>TRBJ2-3|TRBV20-1
SASHTDTQY
>TRBJ2-7|TRBV12-3/TRBV12-4
ASSRGSPDEQY
>TRBJ1-6|TRBV19
ASSPITVSNSPLH
>TRBJ1-2|TRBV4-1
ASSQTGTATNYGYT
>TRBJ1-1|TRBV10-3
AITRGGNTEAF
>TRBJ1-1|TRBV18
ASSPSSDRVGTEAF
>TRBJ1-4|TRBV28
ASSDSSPGEKLF
>TRBJ1-1|TRBV30
AWISLGLKTEAF
>TRBJ2-7|TRBV24-1
ATSDGSGSTYEQY
>TRBJ2-5|TRBV2
ASSSGTSVSGETQY
>TRBJ1-4|TRBV3-1/TRBV3-2
ASSQDGDGSGEKLF
>TRBJ1-4|TRBV16
ASSQLMQGGGKLF
>TRBJ1-1|TRBV5-1
ASSSGLPGDTEAF
>TRBJ2-3|TRBV19
ASSRLWGGRDTDTQY
>TRBJ2-2|TRBV6-5
ASSGATGELF
>TRBJ1-6|TRBV5-1
ASSRGTGGSSYNSPLH
>TRBJ2-7|TRBV11-1
ASSLDGGNIYEQY
>TRBJ2-7|TRBV15
ATSRGGKGADEQY
>TRBJ2-7|TRBV5-1
ASSIKRDSIYEQY
>TRBJ1-1|TRBV19
ASSRQGNTEAF
>TRBJ2-1|TRBV6-5
ASSQLAGPPHEQF
>TRBJ2-1|TRBV7-9
ASNEEGANEQF
>TRBJ2-1|TRBV2
ASSGTSRVDEQF
>TRBJ2-1|TRBV21-1
ASSKLTNYNEQF
>TRBJ2-3|TRBV5-8
ASSEGQGVDTQY
>TRBJ2-3|TRBV7-9
ASSWPSGTTDTQY
>TRBJ2-2|TRBV3-1/TRBV3-2
ASSQVGQGVTGELF
>TRBJ2-2|TRBV7-2
ASSLASGTGYTGELF
>TRBJ2-7|TRBV28
ASKGEQTSYEQY
>TRBJ1-5|TRBV12-5
ASGSPDQGDQPQH
>TRBJ2-1|TRBV19
ASRDGGGLNNEQF
>TRBJ2-1|TRBV6-6
ASTRLAAYNEQF
>TRBJ2-2|TRBV19
ASSIDLASRSRGELF